Detailed here is one T cell receptor beta chain. Per the original methods: Amplified reference gene primers provided the basis for estimating nucleated cell counts. Using immunoSEQ multiplex PCR, the repertoire was profiled, and TCRdb retains in-frame clones only, with some absent. The V and J calls and clone size were taken over from that table, and D and trimming were inferred from the DNA. The table shows some 98,000 clones, with 80% occurring only once. This sample was included in a study of blood T cell repertoires in COVID-19. Across the study: Researchers got acute and convalescent COVID-19 samples from the United States, Italy and Spain.

Trimming removed 8 bases from V and 1 base from J; junction bases left unmatched: 10. Germline-derived CDR1 and CDR2 are MNHEY and SVGAGI. The CDR3 sequence is 15 residues long. The source of this sequence is a human donor in a cohort sampled during active COVID-19. The chain has TRBV6-5 and TRBJ2-7; 8 bases are a match to TRBD1. Sequenced material: peripheral blood. CDR3 nucleotide sequence: TGTGCCAGCCGCTCTTCCGGGACAGGTTCCTACGAGCAGTACTTC. It encodes CASRSSGTGSYEQYF.